The rows below give T cell receptor beta chains drawn from one sample of a study of EBV T-cell therapy then PD-1 blockade in nasopharyngeal carcinoma. The table came from immunoSEQ multiplex PCR; TCRdb's copy has only in-frame clones and leaves some out. The sample lists approximately 25,000 clones, approximately 87% seen once, with 25% to 35% in the top ten. Their recognized antigens are unknown. The sequences come from CD8+ T cells from blood, collected at roughly day 60 from a patient whose treatment included autologous EBV-specific T cells and nivolumab. These receptors all stem from a man between 35 and 55 years old with nasopharyngeal carcinoma. The CDR3 runs from the conserved cysteine through the conserved F or W. A D gene is named only where the DNA matches it firmly. The size field is filled for only some rows; it gives once, few, many or a size class.

v_call: TRBV14
clone_size: once
d_call: NA
j_call: TRBJ2-1
cdr3_aa: CASSHNPRGNEQFF
cdr3_nt: TGTGCCAGCAGTCACAACCCTAGGGGCAATGAGCAGTTCTTC

v_call: TRBV5-1
clone_size: once
d_call: NA
j_call: TRBJ2-7
cdr3_aa: CASSLDDYEQYF
cdr3_nt: TGCGCCAGCAGCTTGGATGACTACGAGCAGTACTTC

v_call: TRBV5-1
clone_size: NA
d_call: NA
j_call: TRBJ2-7
cdr3_aa: CASSLGGADSYYEQYF
cdr3_nt: TGCGCCAGCAGCTTGGGGGGGGCGGACAGCTACTACGAGCAGTACTTC

v_call: TRBV7-9
clone_size: once
d_call: NA
j_call: TRBJ1-6
cdr3_aa: CASSTPGTHGSNSPLHF
cdr3_nt: TGTGCCAGCAGCACTCCCGGGACCCATGGTTCCAATTCACCCCTCCACTTT

v_call: TRBV12-3/TRBV12-4
clone_size: NA
d_call: NA
j_call: TRBJ2-7
cdr3_aa: CASAGLSYEQYF
cdr3_nt: TGTGCCTCCGCGGGACTCTCCTACGAGCAGTACTTC

v_call: TRBV6-5
clone_size: NA
d_call: NA
j_call: TRBJ1-1
cdr3_aa: CASSYSAGITEAFF
cdr3_nt: TGTGCCAGCAGTTACTCCGCAGGGATCACTGAAGCTTTCTTT

v_call: TRBV6-5
clone_size: few
d_call: TRBD2
j_call: TRBJ2-3
cdr3_aa: CASSPLAGGVDTQYF
cdr3_nt: TGTGCCAGCAGCCCGCTGGCGGGGGGGGTAGATACGCAGTATTTT

v_call: TRBV18
clone_size: NA
d_call: TRBD1
j_call: TRBJ2-7
cdr3_aa: CASSQSILDRVLWEQYF
cdr3_nt: TGTGCCAGCTCACAAAGCATCCTCGACAGGGTGTTATGGGAGCAGTACTTC

v_call: TRBV9
clone_size: NA
d_call: NA
j_call: TRBJ1-1
cdr3_aa: CASSVGGHSTEAFF
cdr3_nt: TGTGCCAGCAGCGTAGGAGGACATAGCACTGAAGCTTTCTTT

v_call: TRBV5-1
clone_size: NA
d_call: TRBD2
j_call: TRBJ2-5
cdr3_aa: CASSSYPSGGAETQYF
cdr3_nt: TGCGCCAGCAGTTCCTACCCTAGCGGGGGGGCCGAGACCCAGTACTTC